This is a list of T cell receptor beta chains from one sample in a study of blood T cell repertoires in COVID-19. The repertoire was sequenced with immunoSEQ multiplex PCR; TCRdb's copy has only in-frame clones and lacks some. Of roughly 370,000 clones detected, about 87% appear once; the ten largest clones hold approximately 9.3%. Sequencing input: PBMCs or T cells enriched from blood (not recorded which). All receptors come from a woman aged 45-65 years who had recovered from COVID-19. Each CDR3 is given with its conserved first and last residue. The D gene is left open where the match is weak. Some rows mark clone size as missing; the rest say once, few, many or name a class of expanded clone.

CDR3 protein | CDR3 DNA | V gene | clone size | D gene | J gene
CAWKRGQSMNYGYTF | TGTGCCTGGAAGAGGGGGCAGAGTATGAACTATGGCTACACCTTC | TRBV30 | NA | TRBD1 | TRBJ1-2
CASSLGQGAGTGELFF | TGTGCCAGCAGCTTAGGACAGGGGGCAGGCACCGGGGAGCTGTTTTTT | TRBV11-3 | NA | TRBD1 | TRBJ2-2
CSASQRVGGYTF | TGCAGTGCTAGTCAGCGGGTTGGAGGCTACACCTTC | TRBV20-1 | NA | NA | TRBJ1-2
CASSLTSGGATYNEQFF | TGTGCCAGCAGCTTAACGAGCGGGGGGGCGACCTACAATGAGCAGTTCTTC | TRBV5-4 | NA | TRBD2 | TRBJ2-1
CASSPLMQGWADEQYF | TGTGCCAGCAGCCCCCTTATGCAGGGTTGGGCGGACGAGCAGTACTTC | TRBV14 | few | NA | TRBJ2-7
CASRGDRGIGNQPQHF | TGTGCCAGCAGAGGGGACAGGGGGATCGGCAATCAGCCCCAGCATTTT | TRBV2 | NA | TRBD1 | TRBJ1-5
CASSSGTGGIETQYF | TGTGCCAGCAGCTCGGGTACGGGGGGAATTGAGACCCAGTACTTC | TRBV3-1/TRBV3-2 | once | TRBD2 | TRBJ2-5
CAWSGGTFQPQHF | TGTGCCTGGAGTGGAGGGACATTCCAGCCCCAGCATTTT | TRBV30 | NA | NA | TRBJ1-5
CASSLKQKAFF | TGTGCCAGCAGCTTAAAACAGAAAGCTTTCTTT | TRBV11-2 | few | NA | TRBJ1-1
CASSPRVAVYYEQYF | TGTGCCAGCAGTCCCAGGGTAGCGGTTTACTACGAGCAGTACTTC | TRBV28 | NA | NA | TRBJ2-7
CASSMVEGAAGSPLHF | TGTGCCAGCTCGATGGTGGAGGGGGCTGCGGGTTCACCCCTCCACTTT | TRBV18 | NA | TRBD1 | TRBJ1-6
CASSFVPLAASYNEQFF | TGTGCCAGCAGTTTCGTACCCCTAGCGGCCTCCTACAATGAGCAGTTCTTC | TRBV28 | NA | TRBD2 | TRBJ2-1
CASSGGENTEAFF | TGTGCCAGCAGTGGCGGGGAGAACACTGAAGCTTTCTTT | TRBV2 | NA | NA | TRBJ1-1
CASSPLLGQVPTNEQFF | TGTGCCAGCTCACCGCTGCTTGGCCAGGTCCCGACCAATGAGCAGTTCTTC | TRBV18 | NA | NA | TRBJ2-1
CASRSGEDNEQFF | TGTGCCAGCCGTAGCGGGGAAGACAATGAGCAGTTCTTC | TRBV12-3/TRBV12-4 | NA | TRBD2 | TRBJ2-1
CASSPNQGSGTEAFF | TGTGCCAGCAGCCCTAATCAGGGGTCAGGCACTGAAGCTTTCTTT | TRBV7-6 | NA | NA | TRBJ1-1
CASSLGQGAGGYTF | TGTGCCAGCAGCTTAGGCCAGGGGGCCGGTGGCTACACCTTC | TRBV11-3 | few | TRBD1 | TRBJ1-2
CASNNPGAGELFF | TGTGCCAGCAATAATCCCGGGGCCGGGGAGCTGTTTTTT | TRBV11-1 | once | NA | TRBJ2-2
CASSQSPNSDSEAFF | TGTGCCAGCAGCCAATCCCCGAATTCCGACTCTGAAGCTTTCTTT | TRBV14 | NA | NA | TRBJ1-1
CASSLAGGNTEAFF | TGTGCCAGCAGCTTAGCAGGGGGGAACACTGAAGCTTTCTTT | TRBV11-2 | NA | TRBD1 | TRBJ1-1
CASSLQAGEYNEQFF | TGTGCCAGCAGCTTACAGGCGGGGGAATACAATGAGCAGTTCTTC | TRBV11-2 | NA | TRBD2 | TRBJ2-1
CASSLVGGGTEAFF | TGTGCCAGCAGCTTGGTCGGCGGCGGCACTGAAGCTTTCTTT | TRBV5-6 | NA | NA | TRBJ1-1